A single sample gave rise to the 25 T cell receptor beta chains below, sequenced in a study of T-cell memory formation after mild COVID-19. One entry per CDR3 protein, called by TCRdb with MiXCR from the 5' RACE reads. The top ten clones hold around 12% of a sample with fewer than 500,000 distinct CDR3 sequences, approximately 23% of them seen once. The sample taken for sequencing was PBMCs or a T cell subset sorted from them (not recorded which). These receptors were collected from an adult woman who had mild COVID-19 (a few samples of this study predate the infection). Cell type and time point are not known.

The gene calls are TRBV19 and TRBJ2-7, with TRBD2 identical over 10 bases. Germline V gives CDR1 LNHDA, CDR2 SQIVND (reference sequence). The CDR3 runs 14 residues. Trimming removed 4 bases from V and 3 bases from J; junction bases left unmatched: 3. CDR3 nucleotide sequence: TGTGCCAGTAGTACCAGCGGGAGGGTCTACGAGCAGTACTTC. Its translation is CASSTSGRVYEQYF.

V and J are TRBV5-1 and TRBJ2-5; D gene unclear. This CDR3 is built from 15 residues. The V end lost 0 bases, the J end lost 5 bases, and 14 bases lay between the germline ends. CDR1 SGHRS and CDR2 YFSETQ come from the germline V gene. CDR3 loop: CASSLAPLGLETQYF. CDR3 bases: TGCGCCAGCAGCTTGGCTCCATTAGGCTTGGAGACCCAGTACTTC.

The chain links TRBV5-1 to TRBJ1-4; 9 bases agree with TRBD1. Germline CDR1 and CDR2: SGHRS and YFSETQ. The CDR3 length is 15 residues. Trimming took 7 bases from V and 4 from J; bases not matched to a gene: 8. CDR3 coding DNA: TGCGCCAGCGCGTTACAGGGGGCCCTTAATGAAAAACTGTTTTTT. Its protein is CASALQGALNEKLFF. The full variable domain, with the rest looked up from reference TRBV5-1 and TRBJ1-4, is KAGVTQTPRYLIKTRGQQVTLSCSPISGHRSVSWYQQTPGQGLQFLFEYFSETQRNKGNFPGRFSGRQFSNSRSEMNVSTLELGDSALYLCASALQGALNEKLFFGSGTQLSVL.

The chain links TRBV5-1 to TRBJ1-2; D is unresolved. CDR3 length: 14 amino acids. V lost 0 bases, J lost 4 bases, and 10 bases lay in between. In germline, CDR1 is SGHRS, CDR2 YFSETQ. Here the CDR3 reads CASSLASSVYGYTF. The CDR3, as DNA: TGCGCCAGCAGCTTGGCCTCTTCCGTCTATGGCTACACCTTC.

The chain uses TRBV5-1 and TRBJ2-1; 9 nucleotides align to TRBD2. With V trimmed by 0 bases and J by 6 bases, 7 bases remained unmatched. The CDR3 covers 16 residues. CDR1 is SGHRS, CDR2 YFSETQ, per germline. The CDR3 reads CASSLGGGRASNEQFF. The CDR3 coding sequence is TGCGCCAGCAGCTTGGGGGGCGGGAGGGCCTCCAATGAGCAGTTCTTC.

The chain is built from TRBV6-2 or TRBV6-3 and TRBJ1-1; D call uncertain. V lost 0 bases and J lost 4, with 9 bases in between. The germline CDR1 and CDR2 sequences are MNHEY and SVGEGT. CDR3 size: 14 residues. This chain's CDR3 is CASSYSNLLTEAFF. The CDR3 bases are TGTGCCAGCAGTTACTCGAATTTGCTCACTGAAGCTTTCTTT.

The chain combines TRBV20-1 with TRBJ2-7; D might be TRBD1 or TRBD2, each matching 6 bases. The CDR3 sequence is 14 residues long. V dropped 1 base and J dropped 6 bases, with 16 bases sitting between them. CDR1 is DFQATT and CDR2 is SNEGSKA in the germline V gene (reference sequence). The CDR3 sequence is CSARVRGRSVEQYF. Written as DNA, the CDR3 is TGCAGTGCTAGAGTAAGGGGGAGGTCCGTCGAGCAGTACTTC.

CDR3 residues: CASSGWRRGVFTDTQYF. As DNA, the CDR3 is TGTGCCAGCAGCGGTTGGAGGAGGGGGGTATTCACAGATACGCAGTATTTT. This sequence joins TRBV5-6 and TRBJ2-3; D may match TRBD1 or TRBD2 (6 bases each). Germline loops: CDR1 SGHDT, CDR2 YYEEEE. The CDR3 is 17 amino acids. V was pared by 4 bases and J by 2 bases, with 20 bases between.

The V call is TRBV24-1, the J call TRBJ1-2; D is uncertain. Trimming stripped 4 bases from V and 3 bases from J, with 17 bases between. Germline V gene data show CDR1 as KGHDR and CDR2 as SFDVKD. This CDR3 contains 16 residues. CDR3 in amino acids: CATSEGDGGADYGYTF. CDR3 sequence (DNA): TGTGCCACCAGTGAGGGAGACGGTGGCGCTGACTATGGCTACACCTTC.

In its sample, this clonotype was seen a few times. The chain employs TRBV9 and TRBJ2-1; 11 bases map to TRBD2. Germline lookup yields CDR1 SGDLS and CDR2 YYNGEE. The CDR3 totals 16 residues. Trimming removed 7 bases from V and 9 bases from J; junction bases left unmatched: 15. The CDR3 protein is CASDNSGRAAGGEQFF. The CDR3 DNA reads TGTGCCAGCGATAATAGCGGGAGGGCCGCGGGTGGTGAGCAGTTCTTC.

This clonotype has more than one count but fewer than ten. This chain joins TRBV6-5 and TRBJ1-3; D not certain. The ends were cut back, 4 bases at V and 0 bases at J, with 19 bases in the middle. CDR1 is MNHEY and CDR2 is SVGAGI in the germline V gene. CDR3 length: 18 amino acids. The CDR3, as DNA: TGTGCCAGCAGTTCCCTATCCCACACCTTGTCCTCTGGAAACACCATATATTTT. This encodes CASSSLSHTLSSGNTIYF.

V and J are TRBV12-3 or TRBV12-4 and TRBJ1-1; D uncertain. The CDR3 extends over 13 amino acids. V lost 7 bases and J lost 3, with 12 bases in between. The CDR3 sequence is CASTQLGHTEAFF. In nucleotides, the CDR3 is TGTGCCAGCACTCAGCTAGGTCACACTGAAGCTTTCTTT.

Comment on this clonotype: A clone one base away is much larger, so this may be a read error. V is TRBV7-2 and J is TRBJ2-6; 7 bases are shared with TRBD1. V lost 5 bases and J lost 0; bases outside the gene matches: 1. The CDR3 is 15 residues long. The germline V gene encodes CDR1 SGHTA and CDR2 FQGNSA. CDR3 region: CASSAGGSGANVLTF. The DNA of the CDR3 is TGTGCCAGCAGCGCAGGGGGCTCTGGGGCCAACGTCCTGACTTTC.

V is TRBV6-2 or TRBV6-3 and J is TRBJ1-1; 9 bases are shared with TRBD1. This CDR3 is built from 13 residues. Trimming cost V 11 bases and J 1 base; bases outside gene matches: 5. The V gene's germline CDR1 is MNHEY and CDR2 SVGEGT. In nucleotides, the CDR3 is TGTGCCGGCCGGGGACAGGGGAACACTGAAGCTTTCTTT. Amino acid sequence: CAGRGQGNTEAFF.

This chain links TRBV4-2 with TRBJ2-3; D is ambiguous. The length of the CDR3 is 17 residues. V was pared by 0 bases and J by 2 bases, with 15 bases between. Germline loops: CDR1 LGHNA, CDR2 YNFKEQ. The CDR3 loop is CASSQDRPPSSTDTQYF. CDR3 DNA: TGTGCCAGCAGCCAAGATCGGCCGCCTAGTTCCACAGATACGCAGTATTTT.

The rearrangement joins TRBV29-1 to TRBJ2-1; TRBD1 aligns across 11 bases. J gave up 4 bases and V 6 bases, and 8 bases lay outside the gene matches. Germline V gives CDR1 SQVTM, CDR2 ANQGSEA. There are 15 residues in the CDR3. The chain's CDR3 is CSVAGGDRGYNEQFF. The CDR3, as DNA: TGCAGCGTCGCCGGAGGGGACAGGGGGTACAATGAGCAGTTCTTC.

This clonotype was found a few times. The rearrangement joins TRBV27 to TRBJ2-1; D gene unclear. This CDR3 spans 14 amino acids. The germline V gene encodes CDR1 MNHEY and CDR2 SMNVEV (reference sequence). Trimming cost V 4 bases and J 0 bases, with 7 bases left between them. CDR3 in DNA: TGTGCCAGCAGTTGGGCAGCCTCCTACAATGAGCAGTTCTTC. The encoded protein is CASSWAASYNEQFF.

This clonotype was counted only a few times. J is TRBJ2-7 and V is TRBV4-2; D tentatively reads TRBD1 or TRBD2 (5 bases each). Trimming stripped 0 bases from V and 6 bases from J, with 15 bases between. Germline loops: CDR1 LGHNA, CDR2 YNFKEQ. This CDR3 contains 15 residues. The CDR3 DNA sequence: TGTGCCAGCAGCCAAGAGGTGGGGGTCGTGGGCGAGCAGTACTTC. This sequence encodes CASSQEVGVVGEQYF.

The chain is built from TRBV9 and TRBJ2-7; no clear D. CDR1 and CDR2 from the germline V gene are SGDLS and YYNGEE. The CDR3 length is 14 residues. The germline V and J ends were trimmed by 1 base and 5 bases, with 13 bases remaining between them. CDR3 coding DNA: TGTGCCAGCAGCGTATCCCAGACCCTAAACGAGCAGTACTTC. Residues: CASSVSQTLNEQYF.

V and J are TRBV6-5 and TRBJ2-1, with 15 bases fitting TRBD2. The length of the CDR3 is 19 residues. Germline CDR1 reads MNHEY; CDR2 reads SVGAGI. With 4 bases clipped from V and 8 bases from J, the junction kept 15 bases outside the gene matches. The CDR3 DNA is TGTGCCAGCAGTTTCTTCGGACTAGCGGGGGGGCCTTTGGATCATGAGCAGTTCTTC. This gives the protein CASSFFGLAGGPLDHEQFF.

This clonotype was detected a few times. This chain links TRBV18 with TRBJ2-3; D is unclear. V lost 3 bases, J lost 2 bases, and 6 bases lay in between. CDR3 length: 13 amino acids. In germline, CDR1 is KGHSH, CDR2 LQKENI. CDR3 amino acids: CASSPVTTDTQYF. Written as DNA, the CDR3 is TGTGCCAGCTCACCCGTGACCACAGATACGCAGTATTTT.

The gene calls are TRBV5-1 and TRBJ1-2; possible D gene TRBD1, 6 bases. Germline CDR1 is SGHRS and CDR2 is YFSETQ. V was cut by 5 bases and J by 5 bases, with 13 bases left in between. This CDR3 has 13 amino acids. CDR3 in DNA: TGCGCCAGCAGTCCGGGGGGCGCTTATGGCTACACCTTC. Protein sequence: CASSPGGAYGYTF.

J is TRBJ2-7 and V is TRBV7-9, with D perhaps matching TRBD2 (5 bases). The CDR3 loop spans 11 amino acids. CDR1 and CDR2 from the germline V gene are SEHNR and FQNEAQ (reference sequence). V was trimmed by 8 bases and J by 5 bases, leaving 10 bases between them. The CDR3, as DNA: TGTGCCAGCCTTATGGGAGACGAGCAGTACTTC. Its translation is CASLMGDEQYF.

The chain joins TRBV30 to TRBJ2-7; 7 bases match TRBD2. The CDR3 is 12 amino acids. Germline CDR1 and CDR2: GTSNPN and SVGIG (reference sequence). V was clipped by 5 bases and J by 5 bases; unmatched bases: 6. CDR3 sequence (DNA): TGTGCCTGGGCGGCGGGAGTCCACGAGCAGTACTTC. It yields the protein CAWAAGVHEQYF.

This clonotype occurred a few times. The V and J genes are TRBV7-8 and TRBJ2-3; 7 bases fit TRBD2. The CDR3 spans 16 residues. CDR1 SGHVS and CDR2 FQNEAQ come from the germline V gene. With V trimmed by 5 bases and J by 5 bases, 13 bases remained unmatched. CDR3 residues: CASSQNTLRGGDTQYF. The CDR3 DNA is TGTGCCAGCAGCCAGAACACCCTGCGCGGGGGAGATACGCAGTATTTT.